This is a list of T cell receptor beta chains from one sample in a study of shared clonotypes between healthy human individuals. The protocol was immunoSEQ multiplex PCR, while the TCRdb copy is restricted to in-frame clones and leaves out a portion. The sample holds a few hundred thousand clones, about 96% seen once. Material: memory CD8+ T cells sorted from blood. The receptors derive from a man aged 25 to 40 in good health. Both conserved end residues are part of each CDR3. Fields, in order: CDR3 DNA, CDR3 protein, J gene, clone size, V gene, D gene. A D gene is named only where the DNA matches it firmly. A row's size may be missing; if present it is once, few, many or a size class.

cdr3_nt: TGTGCCAGCAGCCTGAGGGGTGGCGGGAGAAGTGGCAATGAGCAGTTCTTC
cdr3_aa: CASSLRGGGRSGNEQFF
j_call: TRBJ2-1
clone_size: -
v_call: TRBV13
d_call: TRBD2

cdr3_nt: TGTGCCAGCAGCGCGACTAGCGGGACAGGGGTGTACGAGCAGTACTTC
cdr3_aa: CASSATSGTGVYEQYF
j_call: TRBJ2-7
clone_size: -
v_call: TRBV5-4
d_call: -

cdr3_nt: TGTGCCAGCAGCCCGACACCATACGAGCAGTACTTC
cdr3_aa: CASSPTPYEQYF
j_call: TRBJ2-7
clone_size: -
v_call: TRBV11-2
d_call: -

cdr3_nt: TGTGCCAGCAGCTTGGTGGCGAAACCAGTTACCACAGATACGCAGTATTTT
cdr3_aa: CASSLVAKPVTTDTQYF
j_call: TRBJ2-3
clone_size: once
v_call: TRBV5-5
d_call: -

cdr3_nt: TGTGCCAGCAGCTTAAGTTTACAGGGTTACGAGCAGTACTTC
cdr3_aa: CASSLSLQGYEQYF
j_call: TRBJ2-7
clone_size: once
v_call: TRBV7-2
d_call: -

cdr3_nt: TGTGCCAGCAGCTTGGCCAGGGGGCGTGCTTTCTTT
cdr3_aa: CASSLARGRAFF
j_call: TRBJ1-1
clone_size: -
v_call: TRBV5-5
d_call: TRBD1

cdr3_nt: TGCGCCAGCAGCCTAAGAACGGTGGTAGCGGGAGCTTACGAGCAGTACTTC
cdr3_aa: CASSLRTVVAGAYEQYF
j_call: TRBJ2-7
clone_size: once
v_call: TRBV4-1
d_call: TRBD2

cdr3_nt: TGCGCCAGCAGCTTTCGAGGGATGAACTCTGGAAACACCATATATTTT
cdr3_aa: CASSFRGMNSGNTIYF
j_call: TRBJ1-3
clone_size: -
v_call: TRBV5-1
d_call: -

cdr3_nt: TGTGCCAGTAGTATAGATCTAACGAAGGGAGGCCGGTACTTC
cdr3_aa: CASSIDLTKGGRYF
j_call: TRBJ2-7
clone_size: -
v_call: TRBV19
d_call: -

cdr3_nt: TGCGCCAGCAGCTTGGACAACAACAGGGCTGGCTACACCTTC
cdr3_aa: CASSLDNNRAGYTF
j_call: TRBJ1-2
clone_size: few
v_call: TRBV5-1
d_call: -

cdr3_nt: TGTGCCAGCAGCTCGCCCGGGACAGGTTCAGCAGATACGCAGTATTTT
cdr3_aa: CASSSPGTGSADTQYF
j_call: TRBJ2-3
clone_size: -
v_call: TRBV7-9
d_call: TRBD1

cdr3_nt: TGTGCCAGCAGCTGGACTAGCTACGAGCAGTACTTC
cdr3_aa: CASSWTSYEQYF
j_call: TRBJ2-7
clone_size: -
v_call: TRBV11-3
d_call: TRBD2

cdr3_nt: TGCGCCAGCAGCCAACCGGGACTAGCGGCCAGCTGGTCCTACAATGAGCAGTTCTTC
cdr3_aa: CASSQPGLAASWSYNEQFF
j_call: TRBJ2-1
clone_size: -
v_call: TRBV4-1
d_call: TRBD2

cdr3_nt: TGCAGCTCAACCGGGACAGGGGGCGCAGATACGCAGTATTTT
cdr3_aa: CSSTGTGGADTQYF
j_call: TRBJ2-3
clone_size: -
v_call: TRBV29-1
d_call: TRBD1

cdr3_nt: TGTGCCAGCAGCCCTGCAGACCTGGAGACCCAGTACTTC
cdr3_aa: CASSPADLETQYF
j_call: TRBJ2-5
clone_size: -
v_call: TRBV6-1
d_call: -

cdr3_nt: TGTGCCAGCAGTTCCGAGAGTCTATGGGGCTATGGCTACACCTTC
cdr3_aa: CASSSESLWGYGYTF
j_call: TRBJ1-2
clone_size: once
v_call: TRBV28
d_call: -

cdr3_nt: TGTGCCAGCAGCTTGGGACAATACGAGCAGTACTTC
cdr3_aa: CASSLGQYEQYF
j_call: TRBJ2-7
clone_size: -
v_call: TRBV5-6
d_call: -

cdr3_nt: TGTGCAAGTCGCTTAGTAAGGAGCGGGGGCTACAATGAGCAGTTCTTC
cdr3_aa: CASRLVRSGGYNEQFF
j_call: TRBJ2-1
clone_size: -
v_call: TRBV12-2
d_call: -

cdr3_nt: TGTGCCAGCAGGGAAACAGACAGGGGAAGCAGCTATGGCTACACCTTC
cdr3_aa: CASRETDRGSSYGYTF
j_call: TRBJ1-2
clone_size: -
v_call: TRBV27
d_call: TRBD1

cdr3_nt: TGTGCCAGTAGTCCCCGGGTCTCCTACAATGAGCAGTTCTTC
cdr3_aa: CASSPRVSYNEQFF
j_call: TRBJ2-1
clone_size: -
v_call: TRBV19
d_call: -

cdr3_nt: TGTGCCTGGGAACGACCGGGCATCCGCGAGCAGTACTTC
cdr3_aa: CAWERPGIREQYF
j_call: TRBJ2-7
clone_size: -
v_call: TRBV30
d_call: -

cdr3_nt: TGTGCCAGCAGCCCTGGGTGGGAGGGCCTAGATACGCAGTATTTT
cdr3_aa: CASSPGWEGLDTQYF
j_call: TRBJ2-3
clone_size: -
v_call: TRBV2
d_call: TRBD2

cdr3_nt: TGTGCCAGCAGCTTAGGGGGGTCTGACACAGATACGCAGTATTTT
cdr3_aa: CASSLGGSDTDTQYF
j_call: TRBJ2-3
clone_size: -
v_call: TRBV7-2
d_call: -

cdr3_nt: TGTGCCAGTAGACGACTAGCGGGAGTCGTGGCGGAGCAGTTCTTC
cdr3_aa: CASRRLAGVVAEQFF
j_call: TRBJ2-1
clone_size: -
v_call: TRBV19
d_call: TRBD2

cdr3_nt: TGCAGCCGGACCTTTATCGAGACCCAGTACTTC
cdr3_aa: CSRTFIETQYF
j_call: TRBJ2-5
clone_size: -
v_call: TRBV20-1
d_call: -

cdr3_nt: TGTGCCAGCAGTTTATGGGCTAGCGGGTTGGGTGAGCAGTTCTTC
cdr3_aa: CASSLWASGLGEQFF
j_call: TRBJ2-1
clone_size: -
v_call: TRBV28
d_call: TRBD2

cdr3_nt: TGTGCCAGCAGTGCGGGACAGGGGGTAAAGGATGTAGCCAAAAACATTCAGTACTTC
cdr3_aa: CASSAGQGVKDVAKNIQYF
j_call: TRBJ2-4
clone_size: -
v_call: TRBV6-1
d_call: TRBD1

cdr3_nt: TGCGCCAGCAGCGATTCCGGGACAGGGGGGGTGAAGTACTTC
cdr3_aa: CASSDSGTGGVKYF
j_call: TRBJ2-7
clone_size: -
v_call: TRBV10-2
d_call: TRBD1

cdr3_nt: TGTGCCAGCAGCATACGAACGGTTAACTATGGCTACACCTTC
cdr3_aa: CASSIRTVNYGYTF
j_call: TRBJ1-2
clone_size: -
v_call: TRBV7-9
d_call: -

cdr3_nt: TGTGCCAGCAGCTTAGCGCCGGGACACTACAACACTGAAGCTTTCTTT
cdr3_aa: CASSLAPGHYNTEAFF
j_call: TRBJ1-1
clone_size: -
v_call: TRBV7-9
d_call: -

cdr3_nt: TGCGCCAGCAGCTCGGGACGGATCTCCTACGAGCAGTACTTC
cdr3_aa: CASSSGRISYEQYF
j_call: TRBJ2-7
clone_size: -
v_call: TRBV5-1
d_call: -

cdr3_nt: TGCGCCAGCAGCCAAGAAGGTAGCGGGCACCTTAAAAACATTCAGTACTTC
cdr3_aa: CASSQEGSGHLKNIQYF
j_call: TRBJ2-4
clone_size: -
v_call: TRBV4-1
d_call: TRBD2

cdr3_nt: TGTGCCAGCAGTTATGGGGTAGCGGGAGGATTGGGCAATGAGCAGTTCTTC
cdr3_aa: CASSYGVAGGLGNEQFF
j_call: TRBJ2-1
clone_size: -
v_call: TRBV2
d_call: TRBD2

cdr3_nt: TGTGCCATCAGGGATTGGGACTCCTATAATTCACCCCTCCACTTT
cdr3_aa: CAIRDWDSYNSPLHF
j_call: TRBJ1-6
clone_size: -
v_call: TRBV10-3
d_call: -

cdr3_nt: TGTGCCAGCTCACCGAACAGGGGCGAGCAGTACTTC
cdr3_aa: CASSPNRGEQYF
j_call: TRBJ2-7
clone_size: -
v_call: TRBV18
d_call: TRBD1

cdr3_nt: TGTGCCAGCAGTTTGCCTAACAGGGGGAATAGCTACACCTTC
cdr3_aa: CASSLPNRGNSYTF
j_call: TRBJ1-2
clone_size: -
v_call: TRBV28
d_call: TRBD1

cdr3_nt: TGTGCCAGCAGGGGGGGACAAGGACCTAATCAGCCCCAGCATTTT
cdr3_aa: CASRGGQGPNQPQHF
j_call: TRBJ1-5
clone_size: -
v_call: TRBV7-2
d_call: -

cdr3_nt: TGTGCCATCAGCTTGACAGGGCCGAACACTGAAGCTTTCTTT
cdr3_aa: CAISLTGPNTEAFF
j_call: TRBJ1-1
clone_size: -
v_call: TRBV10-3
d_call: TRBD1

cdr3_nt: TGTGCCATCAGCCAGGGACAGGGCGGTGGCTACACCTTC
cdr3_aa: CAISQGQGGGYTF
j_call: TRBJ1-2
clone_size: -
v_call: TRBV10-3
d_call: TRBD1

cdr3_nt: TGTGCCTGGAGTGTCACGGGAATATTGAGTAATGAGCAGTTCTTC
cdr3_aa: CAWSVTGILSNEQFF
j_call: TRBJ2-1
clone_size: -
v_call: TRBV30
d_call: -

cdr3_nt: TGTGCTTACACCCCCGGGACAGGCTCCGGTCTCGGTGGCTACACCTTC
cdr3_aa: CAYTPGTGSGLGGYTF
j_call: TRBJ1-2
clone_size: -
v_call: TRBV28
d_call: TRBD1

cdr3_nt: TGTGCCAGCAGCTTAGGGTCGGGACAGGTTTCCTACGAGCAGTACTTC
cdr3_aa: CASSLGSGQVSYEQYF
j_call: TRBJ2-7
clone_size: once
v_call: TRBV5-4
d_call: TRBD1

cdr3_nt: TGTGCCAGCAGCTCGACAGGGGGTGGGGGCTACACCTTC
cdr3_aa: CASSSTGGGGYTF
j_call: TRBJ1-2
clone_size: once
v_call: TRBV28
d_call: TRBD1

cdr3_nt: TGTGCCAGCAGCTTGGGGCTAGCGGGAGCGGTTGAGCAGTTCTTC
cdr3_aa: CASSLGLAGAVEQFF
j_call: TRBJ2-1
clone_size: once
v_call: TRBV5-4
d_call: TRBD2

cdr3_nt: TGTGCCAGCAGCAGGGGGAGCCAAGAGACCCAGTACTTC
cdr3_aa: CASSRGSQETQYF
j_call: TRBJ2-5
clone_size: once
v_call: TRBV11-3
d_call: -

cdr3_nt: TGTGCCAGCAGCCCGGACAGCGAAGAGACCCAGTACTTC
cdr3_aa: CASSPDSEETQYF
j_call: TRBJ2-5
clone_size: -
v_call: TRBV7-8
d_call: -

cdr3_nt: TGTGCCAGCAGTCGGGACCGAGCTTGGACCTTC
cdr3_aa: CASSRDRAWTF
j_call: TRBJ1-2
clone_size: -
v_call: TRBV5-6
d_call: -

cdr3_nt: TGTGCCAGCAGCTTACCGGGGACAGGCTCCTACGAGCAGTACTTC
cdr3_aa: CASSLPGTGSYEQYF
j_call: TRBJ2-7
clone_size: -
v_call: TRBV28
d_call: TRBD1

cdr3_nt: TGTGCCAGCAGCTTACTCCGGGACAGGGTCAGGCAGCCCCAGCATTTT
cdr3_aa: CASSLLRDRVRQPQHF
j_call: TRBJ1-5
clone_size: -
v_call: TRBV7-8
d_call: TRBD1